These 15 T cell receptor beta chains came from one sample sequenced in a study of T-cell reconstitution after alpha-beta-depleted transplantation in children (dated by TCRdb to the mid-2010s). Libraries were constructed by PCR. Sequenced on an Illumina HiSeq 2500. To normalize quantification of the TCRbeta repertoire, the TCR libraries were built with molecular barcoding that relied on unique molecular identifiers. In-frame beta chains were kept once TCRdb had trimmed the public reads at Q25 with fastp and called clones with MiXCR. Each entry is one CDR3 protein sequence, shown with its most common DNA and genes. For this sample there are approximately 350,000 distinct CDR3 sequences; over 9% appear just once. In total, the top ten clones hold under 3% of the sample. Sample: PBMCs from the stem cell graft donor, taken from the stem cell graft. These receptor sequences come from a human donor who donated a stem cell graft to a child with acute lymphoblastic leukemia.

The chain links TRBV7-8 to TRBJ2-3; D might be TRBD2 (6 bases). Per germline, CDR1 SGHVS and CDR2 FQNEAQ. The CDR3 loop spans 16 amino acids. The V gene lost 3 bases and the J gene lost 1 base, with 14 bases spanning the gap. For the CDR3, the DNA is TGTGCCAGCAGCTTGTGGGAAGGAGGGGGCACAGATACGCAGTATTTT. This gives the protein CASSLWEGGGTDTQYF.

This chain uses TRBV18 with TRBJ2-1; 7 positions agree with TRBD2. Germline V gene lookup returns CDR1 KGHSH and CDR2 LQKENI. The CDR3 contains 15 residues. Germline trimming cut 6 bases from V and 5 bases from J; bases unmatched to any gene: 10. The CDR3 DNA reads as TGTGCCAGCTCTCCCCCCGGGGGGAGACACAATGAGCAGTTCTTC. This codes for CASSPPGGRHNEQFF.

The J gene is TRBJ2-7, the V gene TRBV20-1; D is possibly TRBD2 (6 bases). V lost 7 bases and J 9 bases, leaving 16 bases between the germline ends. Germline assignment: CDR1 DFQATT and CDR2 SNEGSKA (reference sequence). CDR3 length equals 11 residues. CDR3 sequence reads: CSGSGVWVQYF. Written as DNA, the CDR3 is TGCAGTGGTTCGGGAGTGTGGGTGCAGTACTTC.

Many counts were recorded for this clonotype. The V gene is TRBV20-1, the J gene TRBJ2-2; TRBD2 matches 15 bases. The germline V gene encodes CDR1 DFQATT and CDR2 SNEGSKA (reference sequence). CDR3 length: 17 amino acids. V shed 3 bases, J shed 0 bases, and the junction held 2 bases outside the gene matches. CDR3: CSARGLAGGANTGELFF. The CDR3 DNA is TGCAGTGCTAGGGGACTAGCGGGAGGAGCGAACACCGGGGAGCTGTTTTTT.

This clonotype has only a few counts. V is TRBV29-1 and J is TRBJ2-5; 8 bases agree with TRBD2. This CDR3 has 18 amino acids. V lost 3 bases to trimming and J lost 1 base; unmatched junction nucleotides: 16. Germline lookup yields CDR1 SQVTM and CDR2 ANQGSEA. In nucleotides, the CDR3 is TGCAGCGTTGAGTATCCCACCGAGGGGCGGGAGGCCCAAGAGACCCAGTACTTC. Amino acids: CSVEYPTEGREAQETQYF.

This clonotype was seen at least ten times. The chain recombines TRBV4-3 with TRBJ2-2; possibly TRBD1 for D (5 bases). The CDR3 consists of 14 residues. Looked up from germline, CDR1 is LGHNA and CDR2 is YSLEER. Trimming removed 0 bases at V and 7 bases at J, with 9 bases between. CDR3: CASSQEPGYGELFF. The CDR3 DNA sequence: TGCGCCAGCAGCCAAGAGCCAGGGTACGGGGAGCTGTTTTTT.

This clonotype was counted only a few times. The chain is built from TRBV4-2 and TRBJ2-7, with 7 bases lining up with TRBD1. The CDR3 covers 15 residues. J gave up 2 bases and V 0 bases, and 4 bases lay outside the gene matches. Germline assignment: CDR1 LGHNA and CDR2 YNFKEQ. CDR3 coding DNA: TGTGCCAGCAGCCAAGAGACAGGGAGTCCCTACGAGCAGTACTTC. Its translation: CASSQETGSPYEQYF.

The chain uses TRBV5-5 and TRBJ1-6; D is uncertain. Germline lookup yields CDR1 SGHKS and CDR2 YYEKEE (reference sequence). The CDR3 has 14 amino acids. The V end lost 2 bases, the J end lost 7 bases, and 10 bases lay between the germline ends. The CDR3 coding sequence is TGTGCCAGCAGCTTTTTAGGTCTGAATTCACCCCTCCACTTT. It is translated as CASSFLGLNSPLHF.

The CDR3 here is CSASSGTSGSYSTDTQYF. The CDR3 nucleotides are TGCAGTGCTAGCTCTGGGACTAGCGGGAGTTATAGCACAGATACGCAGTATTTT. The V gene is TRBV20-1, the J gene TRBJ2-3; 14 nucleotides line up with TRBD2. The CDR3 spans 18 residues. With 3 bases clipped from V and 0 bases from J, the junction kept 8 bases outside the gene matches. Per the germline V gene, CDR1 is DFQATT and CDR2 is SNEGSKA (reference sequence).

This clonotype was detected many times. This chain connects TRBV11-2 to TRBJ1-1; D gene uncertain. CDR1 is SGHAT and CDR2 is FQNNGV in the germline V gene. CDR3 size: 13 residues. The V gene lost 5 bases and the J gene lost 3 bases, with 10 bases spanning the gap. CDR3 nucleotide sequence: TGTGCCAGCAGCCCCTCTGAGCACACTGAAGCTTTCTTT. Amino acids: CASSPSEHTEAFF.

Only a few counts were recorded for this clonotype. J is TRBJ2-3 and V is TRBV20-1, with TRBD2 as a possible D gene (6 bases). The CDR3 is made up of 15 amino acids. CDR1 and CDR2 from the germline V gene are DFQATT and SNEGSKA (reference sequence). V dropped 4 bases and J dropped 3 bases, with 17 bases sitting between them. The CDR3 nucleotides are TGCAGTGCTACATCAACTAGCAGAGGAACAGATACGCAGTATTTT. It encodes CSATSTSRGTDTQYF.

A few counts support this clonotype. This chain uses TRBV29-1 with TRBJ1-3, with D tentatively TRBD1 (5 bases). V lost 4 bases to trimming and J lost 6 bases, with 16 bases between them. CDR3 length: 14 amino acids. CDR1 and CDR2 (germline): SQVTM, ANQGSEA. CDR3 coding DNA: TGCAGCGTTGGGGTCCAGGGTCCCACAAACACCATATATTTT. Amino acids: CSVGVQGPTNTIYF.

The genes are TRBV11-1 and TRBJ2-7; 14 bases map to TRBD2. The CDR3 has 19 amino acids. The ends lost 4 bases at V and 0 bases at J; junction bases unmatched: 11. In germline, CDR1 is SGHAT, CDR2 FQDESV (reference sequence). The CDR3 loop reads CASSSRPGTSGSASYEQYF. The CDR3 coding sequence is TGTGCCAGCAGCTCTAGGCCCGGGACTAGCGGGAGTGCCTCCTACGAGCAGTACTTC.

A few counts support this clonotype. V usage is TRBV15 and J usage is TRBJ2-7, with TRBD1 as a possible D gene (5 bases). V shed 0 bases and J shed 8 bases, with 8 bases lying between them. This CDR3 has 12 amino acids. The V gene's germline CDR1 is LNHNV and CDR2 YYDKDF (reference sequence). The CDR3: CATSRDGHQQYF. DNA of the CDR3: TGTGCCACCAGCAGAGATGGACACCAGCAGTACTTC.

The chain carries TRBV7-6 and TRBJ2-7, with D uncertain. The V gene lost 1 base and the J gene lost 2 bases, with 12 bases spanning the gap. Germline-derived CDR1 and CDR2 are SGHVS and FNYEAQ. CDR3 length equals 15 residues. For the CDR3, the DNA is TGTGCCAGCAGCTTAGTCTCGAACGTAGCCTACGAGCAGTACTTC. This sequence encodes CASSLVSNVAYEQYF.